This record concerns one TCR beta chain sequence. The antigen is undetermined. The CDR3 has 15 amino acids. Germline CDR1 SGHRS, CDR2 YFSETQ. The libraries of TRB cDNA were constructed through 5' RACE using UMI labels. TCRdb reprocessed the 5' RACE reads and keeps a single row for each CDR3 protein, giving no DNA. This repertoire includes some 68,000 distinct CDR3 sequences. These data belong to a study of CXCR3-negative and CXCR3-positive naive CD8 T cells. Whole-study results and caveats: Hydrophobicity of TRB CDR3s was greater in CXCR3-positive naive cells than in CXCR3-negative naive cells. The study inferred TCR strength from TRB CDR3 properties and found comparable surface CD5 between naive subsets.

The clonotype originates from a human donor in good health. Some clones in this sample may be carry-over from other donors' samples. The material sequenced was naive CXCR3+ CD8+ T cells from blood. Subset noted: CD45RO-CCR7+CD27+CD95- naive CD8+ T cells expressing CXCR3 (TNR3+). V gene TRBV5-1 combines with J gene TRBJ2-7. CDR3 in amino acids: CASSESMYRTYEQYF.